What follows are 16 T cell receptor beta chains derived from one specimen sequenced in a study of metastatic and nonmetastatic thyroid tumors. TCRdb reprocessed the PCR reads via MiXCR. The profile shows approximately 10,000 clones, about 15% of them singletons. Prior to thyroid surgery, none of the patients had received any treatment. What was sequenced was blood. Source of these receptors: a female donor with papillary thyroid cancer or a benign thyroid nodule (not recorded which). Some clones in this sample may be carry-over from other donors' samples.

In this sample, this clone turned up a few times. The genes are TRBV20-1 and TRBJ1-5; D gene ambiguous. CDR3 length: 14 amino acids. Trimming removed 2 bases at V and 0 bases at J, with 8 bases between. Germline-derived CDR1 and CDR2 are DFQATT and SNEGSKA (reference sequence). The CDR3 reads CSARRVYSNQPQHF. DNA for the CDR3: TGCAGTGCTAGAAGGGTCTATAGCAATCAGCCCCAGCATTTT.

V gene TRBV5-1 combines with J gene TRBJ2-7; 9 nucleotides align to TRBD2. CDR3 size: 13 residues. The germline V gene has CDR1 SGHRS and CDR2 YFSETQ. The V gene end was trimmed by 2 bases and the J gene end by 5 bases; junction bases not matched to a gene: 2. CDR3 sequence (DNA): TGCGCCAGCAGCTTAGGGACTAGCAACGAGCAGTACTTC. It translates to CASSLGTSNEQYF.

In this sample, this clone turned up many times. At one boundary the junction diverges from the germline segment, which might be a read error. The chain joins TRBV6-1 to TRBJ2-3; tentatively, D is TRBD2 (6 bases). Germline CDR1 reads MNHNS; CDR2 reads SASEGT. This CDR3 region has 15 residues. The CDR3 sequence is CASSEIAGSTDTPYF. CDR3 DNA: TGTGCCAGCAGTGAAATTGCGGGGAGCACAGATACGCCGTATTTT.

By sample share, this clone is medium-sized. V is TRBV28 and J is TRBJ1-2, with 8 positions matching TRBD1. This CDR3 spans 11 amino acids. The V gene's germline CDR1 is MDHEN and CDR2 SYDVKM. The V and J ends lost 9 bases and 8 bases, in that order; junction bases with no gene match: 5. This chain's CDR3 is CASGRGLGYTF. The DNA for the CDR3 is TGTGCCAGTGGCAGGGGGCTGGGCTACACCTTC.

This clone was recorded many times. This same CDR3 is encoded by further DNA sequences in the sample. V gene TRBV10-2 combines with J gene TRBJ2-7; D is perhaps TRBD1 or TRBD2 (6 bases each). V gave up 4 bases and J gave up 2 bases, with 12 bases separating them. Germline V gene lookup returns CDR1 WSHSY and CDR2 SAAADI. The CDR3 has 14 residues. Here the CDR3 DNA reads TGCGCCAGCAGTGGACGGGGGCAAACCTACGAGCAGTACTTC. This sequence encodes CASSGRGQTYEQYF.

This clone occurred many times. The rearrangement joins TRBV29-1 to TRBJ2-7; D is undetermined. The CDR3 is 12 amino acids. Germline CDR1 and CDR2: SQVTM and ANQGSEA. V was shortened by 0 bases and J by 4 bases, with 7 bases between the two germline ends. The CDR3 region is CSVEDGAYEQYF. The CDR3 DNA reads TGCAGCGTTGAAGATGGAGCTTACGAGCAGTACTTC.

By frequency in the sample, this clone is medium-sized (0.01 to 0.1%). This sequence joins TRBV7-2 and TRBJ2-2; 7 bases map to TRBD1. The CDR3 covers 17 residues. Germline CDR1 is SGHTA and CDR2 is FQGNSA. Trimming cost V 4 bases and J 1 base; bases outside gene matches: 9. CDR3 DNA sequence: TGTGCCAGCAGCTCGCCTTACAGGGGCCAGAACACCGGGGAGCTGTTTTTT. It codes for CASSSPYRGQNTGELFF.

This clone has more than one count but fewer than ten. The chain combines TRBV24-1 with TRBJ1-2; a possible D gene is TRBD1 (6 bases). CDR1 is KGHDR, CDR2 SFDVKD, per germline. This CDR3 spans 15 amino acids. The germline V and J ends were trimmed by 4 bases and 6 bases, with 17 bases remaining between them. Here the CDR3 reads CATSEGGRVFDGYTF. The CDR3 DNA reads TGTGCCACCAGTGAGGGGGGCAGGGTCTTCGATGGCTACACCTTC.

This clone was detected ten times or more. This chain uses TRBV20-1 with TRBJ2-5; tentatively, D is TRBD1 or TRBD2 (6 bases each). Trimming removed 2 bases from V and 5 bases from J, with 12 bases in between. Germline V lookup: CDR1 DFQATT, CDR2 SNEGSKA (reference sequence). The CDR3 is made up of 13 amino acids. The CDR3 reads CSARRGEDETQYF. CDR3 sequence (DNA): TGCAGTGCTAGAAGGGGGGAGGACGAGACCCAGTACTTC.

This clone occurred a few times. This chain links TRBV19 with TRBJ2-1, with 15 bases lining up with TRBD2. The CDR3 has 14 residues. Unmatched junction bases numbered 1, after V lost 6 bases and J lost 7 bases. Germline V CDR1 and CDR2: LNHDA, SQIVND (reference sequence). The CDR3 bases are TGTGCCAGTAGCGGACTAGCGGGAGGGAATGAGCAGTTCTTC. The encoded protein is CASSGLAGGNEQFF. Based on the CDR3 plus reference TRBV19 and TRBJ2-1, the full variable domain is DGGITQSPKYLFRKEGQNVTLSCEQNLNHDAMYWYRQDPGQGLRLIYYSQIVNDFQKGDIAEGYSVSREKKESFPLTVTSAQKNPTAFYLCASSGLAGGNEQFFGPGTRLTVL.

This clone has only a few counts. The V call is TRBV20-1, the J call TRBJ1-3, with D hard to call. The CDR3 extends over 14 amino acids. V shed 5 bases and J shed 0 bases, with 11 bases lying between them. CDR1 and CDR2 from the germline V gene are DFQATT and SNEGSKA (reference sequence). The CDR3 protein is CSAETGDSGNTIYF. The CDR3 coding sequence is TGCAGTGCTGAGACCGGGGACTCTGGAAACACCATATATTTT.

This clone was counted many times. One end of the junction is discordant with germline, which a read error may explain. Other DNA sequences in the sample encode the same CDR3. This chain uses TRBV13 with TRBJ2-6; unclear D gene. This CDR3 region has 15 residues. From germline, CDR1 is PRHDT and CDR2 FYEKMQ (reference sequence). The CDR3 reads CASSLGSSGANVLTF. The CDR3 DNA reads TGCGCCAGCAGCTTAGGGTCTTCTGGGGCCAACGTCCTGACTTTC.

This clone is categorized as medium-sized. CDR3 region: CASSASDRASGYTF. Written as DNA, the CDR3 is TGTGCCAGCAGTGCTTCGGACAGGGCAAGTGGCTACACCTTC. The chain carries TRBV6-4 and TRBJ1-2, with 8 bases identical to TRBD1. With 4 bases clipped from V and 7 bases from J, the junction kept 8 bases outside the gene matches. CDR1 and CDR2 (germline): MRHNA, SNTAGT. This CDR3 is 14 amino acids long.

This clone was picked up many times. The DNA of the CDR3 is TGTGCCAGCAGCCCTCTGGTAGGCGATGAGCAGTTCTTC. This sequence encodes CASSPLVGDEQFF. The chain is built from TRBV7-9 and TRBJ2-1, with D unresolved. V was pared by 5 bases and J by 8 bases, with 13 bases between. The CDR3 totals 13 residues. Germline CDR1 reads SEHNR; CDR2 reads FQNEAQ (reference sequence).

There are many counts of this clone. The chain carries TRBV4-1 and TRBJ2-5; 8 bases are shared with TRBD2. CDR1 is MGHRA, CDR2 YSYEKL, per germline. There are 15 residues in the CDR3. V was pared by 0 bases and J by 7 bases, with 7 bases of the junction left unmatched. The CDR3 reads CASSQDRSGGTTQYF. CDR3 sequence (DNA): TGCGCCAGCAGCCAAGATCGGAGCGGGGGAACGACCCAGTACTTC.

Relative to its sample, this clone is medium-sized (0.01 to 0.1%). This CDR3 reads CASSSQWGGDYGYTF. The CDR3 coding sequence is TGCGCCAGCAGCTCCCAATGGGGGGGTGACTATGGCTACACCTTC. The chain carries TRBV5-1 and TRBJ1-2; perhaps TRBD1 as D (5 bases). This CDR3 is 15 amino acids long. V lost 3 bases, J lost 3 bases, and 15 bases lay in between. CDR1 is SGHRS, CDR2 YFSETQ, per germline.